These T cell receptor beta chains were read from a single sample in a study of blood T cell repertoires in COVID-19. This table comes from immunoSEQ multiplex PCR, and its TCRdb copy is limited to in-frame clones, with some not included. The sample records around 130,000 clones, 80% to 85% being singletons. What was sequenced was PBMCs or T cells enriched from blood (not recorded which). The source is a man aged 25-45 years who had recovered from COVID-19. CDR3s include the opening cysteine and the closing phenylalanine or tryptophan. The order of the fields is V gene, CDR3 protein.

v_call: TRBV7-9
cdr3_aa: CASSGLAGTTTGELFF

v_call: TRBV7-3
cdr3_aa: CASSLRGFNSPLHF

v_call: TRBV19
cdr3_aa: CASSSWGGPNGELFF

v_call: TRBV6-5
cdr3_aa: CASTGTGWTEAFF

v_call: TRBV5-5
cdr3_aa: CASSPTRTSGTRNADTQYF

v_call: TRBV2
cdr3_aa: CASSEMWGDRRSSYNEQFF

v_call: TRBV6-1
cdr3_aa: CASSEDTSNQPQHF

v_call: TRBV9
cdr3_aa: CASSFGRDSGNTIYF

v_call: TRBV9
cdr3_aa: CASSAGGSGGGYGYTF

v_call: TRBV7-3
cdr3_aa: CASSLLIGQPQHF

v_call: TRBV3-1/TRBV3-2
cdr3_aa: CASSLREETQYF

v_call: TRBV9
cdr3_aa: CASSIGTSGEYEQFF

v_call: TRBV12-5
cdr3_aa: CASGAIPGQVRDSNQPQHF

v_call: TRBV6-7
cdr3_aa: CASSTQGVEKLFF

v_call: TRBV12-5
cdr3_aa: CASAADSFSNQPQHF

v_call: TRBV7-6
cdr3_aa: CASIGANTEAFF

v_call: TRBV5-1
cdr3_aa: CASSSSLALAGIGELFF

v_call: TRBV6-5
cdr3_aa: CASSYPPGGNEKLFF

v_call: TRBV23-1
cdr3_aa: CASTPRGGAGSPLHF

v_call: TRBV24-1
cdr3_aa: CATADRGSSSYNEQFF

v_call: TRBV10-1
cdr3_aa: CASSESDSGKNYEQYF

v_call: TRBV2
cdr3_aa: CASRRDRGSLDGYTF

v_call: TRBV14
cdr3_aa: CASSLSRAYEQYF

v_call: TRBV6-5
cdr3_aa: CASSWTGGTIGYTF

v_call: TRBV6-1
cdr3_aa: CASSEESGGAGELFF

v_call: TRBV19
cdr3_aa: CASSIWGFEGAFF

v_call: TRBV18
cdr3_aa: CASSPPTGGGLYTEAFF

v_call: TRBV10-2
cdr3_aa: CASSASPYGYTF